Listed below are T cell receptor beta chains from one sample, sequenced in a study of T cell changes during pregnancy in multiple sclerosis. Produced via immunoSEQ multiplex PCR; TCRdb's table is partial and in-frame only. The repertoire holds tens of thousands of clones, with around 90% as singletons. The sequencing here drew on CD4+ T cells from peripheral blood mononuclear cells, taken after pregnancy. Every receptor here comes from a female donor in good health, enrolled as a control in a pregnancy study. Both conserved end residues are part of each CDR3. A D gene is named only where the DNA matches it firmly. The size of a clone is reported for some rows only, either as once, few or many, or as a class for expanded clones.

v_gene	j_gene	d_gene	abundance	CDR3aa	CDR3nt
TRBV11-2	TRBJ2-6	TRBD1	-	CASSPGTGGLPGANVLTF	TGTGCCAGCAGCCCCGGGACAGGGGGCCTCCCTGGGGCCAACGTCCTGACTTTC
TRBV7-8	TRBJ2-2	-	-	CASSLGQGNGELFF	TGTGCCAGCAGCTTAGGGCAGGGGAACGGGGAGCTGTTTTTT
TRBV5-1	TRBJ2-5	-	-	CASSPVRGLQETQYF	TGCGCCAGCAGCCCAGTTAGGGGGTTGCAAGAGACCCAGTACTTC
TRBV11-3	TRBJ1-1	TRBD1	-	CASRGDRLNTEAFF	TGTGCCAGCAGGGGGGACAGACTCAACACTGAAGCTTTCTTT
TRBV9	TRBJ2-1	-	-	CASSVANTVIDEQFF	TGTGCCAGCAGCGTAGCTAACACAGTCATCGATGAGCAGTTCTTC
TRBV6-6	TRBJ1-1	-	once	CASSAGVEAFF	TGTGCCAGCAGTGCAGGGGTGGAAGCTTTCTTT
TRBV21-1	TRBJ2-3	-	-	CASSKGTPCSTDTQYF	TGTGCCAGCAGCAAAGGGACTCCTTGTAGCACAGATACGCAGTATTTT
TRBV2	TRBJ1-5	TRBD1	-	CASSELGTGVINQPQHF	TGTGCCAGCAGTGAATTAGGGACAGGAGTAATAAATCAGCCCCAGCATTTT
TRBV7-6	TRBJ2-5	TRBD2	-	CASSRGLGRAEETQYF	TGTGCCAGCAGCCGAGGGCTAGGGAGGGCCGAAGAGACCCAGTACTTC
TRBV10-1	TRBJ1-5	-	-	CASKRYRCNQPQHF	TGCGCCAGCAAAAGGTACAGGTGCAATCAGCCCCAGCATTTT
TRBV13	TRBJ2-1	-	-	CASGRRRSYNEQFF	TGTGCCAGCGGGAGGCGCAGGTCCTACAATGAGCAGTTCTTC
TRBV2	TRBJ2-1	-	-	CAITKGPRLRDEQFF	TGTGCTATAACAAAAGGCCCTCGACTCCGCGATGAGCAGTTCTTC
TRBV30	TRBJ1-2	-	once	CAWTPGANYGYTF	TGTGCCTGGACCCCCGGGGCTAACTATGGCTACACCTTC
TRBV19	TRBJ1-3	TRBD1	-	CASSTRDRGLNSGNTIYF	TGTGCCAGTAGTACCAGGGACAGAGGACTCAACTCTGGAAACACCATATATTTT
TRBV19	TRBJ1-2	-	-	CASSTGHNYGYTF	TGTGCCAGTAGCACAGGCCATAACTATGGCTACACCTTC
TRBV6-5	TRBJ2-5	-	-	CASSPGRRAGETQYF	TGTGCCAGCAGCCCAGGTCGTCGGGCGGGAGAGACCCAGTACTTC
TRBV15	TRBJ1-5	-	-	CATSRGRGSNQPQHF	TGTGCCACCAGCAGAGGCAGGGGTAGCAATCAGCCCCAGCATTTT
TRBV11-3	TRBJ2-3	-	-	CASSLVVSGTDTQYF	TGTGCCAGCAGCTTAGTCGTTAGCGGAACAGATACGCAGTATTTT
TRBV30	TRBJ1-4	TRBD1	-	CAWSPGTAKREKLFF	TGTGCCTGGAGCCCCGGGACAGCTAAACGGGAAAAACTGTTTTTT
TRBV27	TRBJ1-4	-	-	CASSSVATNEKLFF	TGTGCCAGCAGTTCCGTAGCAACTAATGAAAAACTGTTTTTT
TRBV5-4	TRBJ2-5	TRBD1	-	CASSLVQGAETQYF	TGTGCCAGCAGCTTGGTTCAGGGGGCGGAGACCCAGTACTTC
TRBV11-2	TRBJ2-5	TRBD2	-	CASSPGFSGGYQETQYF	TGTGCCAGCAGCCCTGGGTTTAGCGGGGGTTACCAAGAGACCCAGTACTTC
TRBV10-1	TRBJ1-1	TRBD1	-	CASSDTGQGNTEAFF	TGCGCCAGCAGTGACACCGGACAGGGGAACACTGAAGCTTTCTTT
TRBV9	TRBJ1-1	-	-	CASSVVGEVEAFF	TGTGCCAGCAGCGTAGTGGGGGAGGTTGAAGCTTTCTTT
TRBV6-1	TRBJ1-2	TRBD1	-	CASSEAGQGVYGYTF	TGTGCCAGCAGTGAGGCGGGACAGGGGGTCTATGGCTACACCTTC
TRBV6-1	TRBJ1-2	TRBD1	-	CASSEIRTGAYGYTF	TGTGCCAGCAGTGAAATACGGACAGGAGCCTATGGCTACACCTTC
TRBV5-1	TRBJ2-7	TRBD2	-	CASSPGLADSYEQYF	TGCGCCAGCAGCCCCGGACTAGCGGATTCCTACGAGCAGTACTTC
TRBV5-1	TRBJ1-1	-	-	CASSFGGTEAFF	TGCGCCAGCAGCTTTGGCGGTACTGAAGCTTTCTTT
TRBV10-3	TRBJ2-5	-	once	CAISPGAADQETQYF	TGTGCCATTTCCCCAGGAGCGGCCGACCAAGAGACCCAGTACTTC
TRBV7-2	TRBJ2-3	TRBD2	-	CASSSAGTRRADTQYF	TGTGCCAGCAGCTCCGCCGGGACTAGGCGGGCAGATACGCAGTATTTT
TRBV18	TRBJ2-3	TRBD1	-	CASSPITGGTDTQYF	TGTGCCAGCTCACCAATAACAGGGGGCACAGATACGCAGTATTTT
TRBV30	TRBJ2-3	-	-	CAGGEGAGTDTQYF	TGTGCCGGGGGCGAAGGGGCAGGCACAGATACGCAGTATTTT
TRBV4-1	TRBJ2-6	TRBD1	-	CASSQDEPGTGAGANVLTF	TGCGCCAGCAGCCAAGATGAGCCCGGGACAGGGGCTGGGGCCAACGTCCTGACTTTC
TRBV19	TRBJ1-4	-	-	CASSTWGTTNEKLFF	TGTGCCAGTAGTACTTGGGGCACAACTAATGAAAAACTGTTTTTT
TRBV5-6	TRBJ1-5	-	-	CASSAASNQPQHF	TGTGCCAGCAGCGCAGCGAGCAATCAGCCCCAGCATTTT
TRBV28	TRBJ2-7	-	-	CASSFPGQNSYEQYF	TGTGCCAGCAGTTTCCCGGGACAAAACTCCTACGAGCAGTACTTC
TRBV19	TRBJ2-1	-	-	CASSPSFRHNQVNEQFF	TGTGCCAGTAGTCCTTCCTTCCGGCACAACCAGGTGAATGAGCAGTTCTTC
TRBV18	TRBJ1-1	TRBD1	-	CASSPGQMNTEAFF	TGTGCCAGCTCACCGGGACAGATGAACACTGAAGCTTTCTTT
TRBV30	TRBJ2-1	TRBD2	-	CACQGGLAGGRSYNEQFF	TGTGCCTGCCAAGGCGGACTAGCGGGAGGAAGATCCTACAATGAGCAGTTCTTC
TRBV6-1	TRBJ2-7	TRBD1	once	CASLTGVPLEQYF	TGTGCCAGCCTGACAGGGGTGCCCCTCGAGCAGTACTTC
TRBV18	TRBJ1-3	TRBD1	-	CASSGQASGNTIYF	TGTGCCAGCTCAGGACAGGCCTCTGGAAACACCATATATTTT
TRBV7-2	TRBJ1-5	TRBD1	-	CASSSNRGGQPQHF	TGTGCCAGCAGCTCGAACAGGGGTGGGCAGCCCCAGCATTTT
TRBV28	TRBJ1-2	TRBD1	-	CASSQGDKVYGYTF	TGTGCCAGCAGTCAGGGGGATAAGGTCTATGGCTACACCTTC
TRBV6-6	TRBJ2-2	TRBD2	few	CASSPQRGNTGELFF	TGTGCCAGCAGTCCCCAGCGGGGAAACACCGGGGAGCTGTTTTTT
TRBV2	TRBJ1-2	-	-	CASSSIWGQAYGYTF	TGTGCCAGCAGTTCTATCTGGGGCCAAGCCTATGGCTACACCTTC
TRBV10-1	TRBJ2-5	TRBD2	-	CASSLTGEEVGTSGTGGQETQYF	TGCGCCAGCAGTTTGACAGGGGAAGAGGTAGGGACTAGCGGTACAGGGGGACAAGAGACCCAGTACTTC
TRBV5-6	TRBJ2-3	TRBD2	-	CASSSYSGSTDTQYF	TGTGCCAGCAGCTCCTATAGCGGGAGCACAGATACGCAGTATTTT
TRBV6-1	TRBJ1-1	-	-	CASSEPGEIAAFF	TGTGCCAGCAGTGAACCAGGGGAGATAGCAGCTTTCTTT
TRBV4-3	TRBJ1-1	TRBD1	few	CASSQDRTGVNTEAFF	TGCGCCAGCAGCCAAGATAGGACAGGGGTGAACACTGAAGCTTTCTTT
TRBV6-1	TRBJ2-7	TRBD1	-	CASSGQGGPYEQYF	TGTGCCAGCTCGGGACAGGGCGGCCCCTACGAGCAGTACTTC
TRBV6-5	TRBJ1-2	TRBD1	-	CASSYLQGRYGYTF	TGTGCCAGCAGTTACCTACAGGGGAGGTATGGCTACACCTTC
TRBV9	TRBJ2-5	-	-	CASSVGGRVEETQYF	TGTGCCAGCAGCGTAGGAGGCAGGGTGGAAGAGACCCAGTACTTC
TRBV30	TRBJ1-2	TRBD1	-	CAWSGGQGAMANYGYTF	TGTGCCTGGAGTGGGGGCCAGGGGGCTATGGCTAACTATGGCTACACCTTC
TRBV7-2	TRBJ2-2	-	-	CASSLEGSGPGELFF	TGTGCCAGCAGCTTAGAGGGAAGCGGGCCCGGGGAGCTGTTTTTT
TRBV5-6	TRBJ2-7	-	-	CASSPLGEASYEQYF	TGTGCCAGCAGCCCTCTCGGCGAGGCCTCCTACGAGCAGTACTTC
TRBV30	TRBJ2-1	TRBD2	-	CAWSVRLAGNNEQFF	TGTGCCTGGAGTGTACGACTAGCGGGGAATAATGAGCAGTTCTTC
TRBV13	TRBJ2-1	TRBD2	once	CASSLRSLAGGRNEQFF	TGTGCCAGCAGCTTACGGTCTTTAGCGGGAGGGCGGAATGAGCAGTTCTTC
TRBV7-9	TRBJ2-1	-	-	CASSRGIGNEQFF	TGTGCCAGCAGCCGGGGGATTGGGAATGAGCAGTTCTTC
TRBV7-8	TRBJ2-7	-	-	CASSWDFSSYEQYF	TGTGCCAGCAGCTGGGACTTTAGCTCCTACGAGCAGTACTTC